These T cell receptor beta chains were read from a single sample in a study of glioma-infiltrating T cells after dendritic cell vaccination. Measured with immunoSEQ multiplex PCR; TCRdb has only the in-frame clones, and not every one. Of approximately 50,000 clones listed, around 85% were seen once; the top ten hold about 8.3%. The sequenced sample was blood, obtained after dendritic cell vaccination. Receptor source: a human donor with glioblastoma. Each CDR3 is given with its conserved first and last residue. A D gene is named only where the DNA matches it firmly. The listing skips clone size in some rows; elsewhere it reads once, few, many or a size class.

>TRBV14|few|TRBJ2-7|.
CASSQVVGLYEQYF
TGTGCCAGCAGCCAAGTCGTCGGACTCTACGAGCAGTACTTC
>TRBV6-5|.|TRBJ2-2|TRBD1
CASSYSNTGAGELFF
TGTGCCAGCAGTTACTCGAATACAGGGGCGGGGGAGCTGTTTTTT
>TRBV14|.|TRBJ2-3|.
CASSQGLADTQYF
TGTGCCAGCAGCCAAGGACTCGCCGATACGCAGTATTTT
>TRBV27|.|TRBJ2-2|.
CASSFEGGTGELFF
TGTGCCAGCAGTTTTGAAGGGGGCACCGGGGAGCTGTTTTTT
>TRBV27|.|TRBJ2-5|TRBD1
CASSASTGLETQYF
TGTGCCAGCAGCGCTTCGACAGGGCTGGAGACCCAGTACTTC
>TRBV27|.|TRBJ2-7|TRBD1
CASSPGTGDFYEQYF
TGTGCCAGCAGCCCGGGGACAGGGGACTTCTACGAGCAGTACTTC
>TRBV19|.|TRBJ2-5|TRBD2
CASSIVRGGGETQYF
TGTGCCAGTAGTATCGTACGGGGGGGCGGTGAGACCCAGTACTTC
>TRBV5-6|.|TRBJ2-5|TRBD1
CASSLTGGGETQYF
TGTGCCAGCAGCTTGACAGGGGGCGGGGAGACCCAGTACTTC
>TRBV18|.|TRBJ2-7|TRBD1
CASSRQGTYEQYF
TGTGCCAGCTCACGACAGGGGACCTACGAGCAGTACTTC
>TRBV2|few|TRBJ2-7|TRBD2
CASSAGENYEQYF
TGTGCCAGCAGCGCGGGGGAGAACTACGAGCAGTACTTC
>TRBV6-6|once|TRBJ2-7|TRBD1
CASSPPLDRARREQYF
TGTGCCAGCAGTCCCCCGTTGGACAGGGCCCGTCGCGAGCAGTACTTC
>TRBV7-2|.|TRBJ1-4|TRBD1
CASSLGRGTGGTWELFF
TGTGCCAGCAGCTTAGGGCGTGGGACAGGGGGGACATGGGAACTGTTTTTT
>TRBV11-2|.|TRBJ2-1|TRBD2
CASSQLAGEYNEQFF
TGTGCCAGCAGCCAACTAGCGGGGGAATACAATGAGCAGTTCTTC
>TRBV9|.|TRBJ2-7|.
CASSVEPALGEQYF
TGTGCCAGCAGCGTAGAACCAGCGTTGGGCGAGCAGTACTTC
>TRBV7-2|once|TRBJ1-2|.
CASSLAPQGYGYTF
TGTGCCAGCAGCTTAGCGCCACAGGGCTATGGCTACACCTTC
>TRBV7-2|.|TRBJ1-1|.
CASSTRGLEAFF
TGTGCCAGCAGCACCCGGGGACTTGAAGCTTTCTTT
>TRBV29-1|few|TRBJ2-2|TRBD1
CSVKRDRAPGELFF
TGCAGCGTGAAAAGGGACAGGGCCCCCGGGGAGCTGTTTTTT
>TRBV7-2|.|TRBJ2-1|TRBD1
CASSLVGRGLGNEQFF
TGTGCCAGCAGCTTAGTAGGCAGGGGGCTAGGCAATGAGCAGTTCTTC
>TRBV5-1|.|TRBJ2-2|.
CASSLLGGGTGELFF
TGCGCCAGCAGCTTGCTGGGGGGAGGCACCGGGGAGCTGTTTTTT
>TRBV4-2|.|TRBJ2-7|.
CASSQPTRSYEQYF
TGTGCCAGCAGCCAACCGACTAGATCCTACGAGCAGTACTTC
>TRBV5-1|.|TRBJ1-5|.
CASSLGTAINQPQHF
TGCGCCAGCAGCTTGGGGACAGCAATCAATCAGCCCCAGCATTTT
>TRBV10-2|.|TRBJ2-5|TRBD1
CASRQGSVVETQYF
TGCGCCAGCAGACAGGGGTCGGTCGTGGAGACCCAGTACTTC
>TRBV29-1|.|TRBJ2-2|TRBD2
CSVGDYSNTGELFF
TGCAGCGTTGGGGACTATTCGAACACCGGGGAGCTGTTTTTT
>TRBV7-9|.|TRBJ2-1|TRBD2
CASSFVAGSHEQFF
TGTGCCAGCAGCTTTGTAGCGGGGTCCCATGAGCAGTTCTTC
>TRBV7-2|.|TRBJ1-3|TRBD1
CASTPQGANSGNTIYF
TGTGCCAGTACGCCACAGGGGGCCAACTCTGGAAACACCATATATTTT
>TRBV9|few|TRBJ1-5|TRBD1
CASSAGTGRNQPQHF
TGTGCCAGCAGCGCCGGGACAGGTAGAAATCAGCCCCAGCATTTT
>TRBV9|.|TRBJ1-1|.
CASTSREALGTEAFF
TGTGCCAGCACCAGTCGGGAGGCTCTGGGCACTGAAGCTTTCTTT